This is a list of T cell receptor beta chains from one sample in a study of cytomegalovirus exposure and HLA in healthy donors. The method was immunoSEQ multiplex PCR; TCRdb's version includes in-frame clones alone and lacks a portion of them. The table shows nearly 110,000 clones, with roughly four fifths occurring only once. Sample: PBMCs. The source is a male donor in good health and CMV-seropositive. The CDR3 runs from the conserved cysteine through the conserved F or W.

TRBV30,TRBJ2-3,CAWRDKLGTESTDTQYF
TRBV7-2,TRBJ2-2,CASSFWQGATGELFF
TRBV28,TRBJ2-7,CASSFGGFGVYEQYF
TRBV2,TRBJ2-7,CAGASQGPYEQYF
TRBV7-8,TRBJ2-5,CASSPRLAGTKETQYF
TRBV29-1,TRBJ2-3,CSVGEGEWYTDTQYF
TRBV28,TRBJ2-7,CASSPVGQGHEQYF
TRBV28,TRBJ1-2,CASSSPAGTAYGYTF
TRBV6-1,TRBJ2-7,CASSVTGTAPYEQYF
TRBV29-1,TRBJ1-3,CSVVATGFSGNTIYF
TRBV4-1,TRBJ2-4,CASSQGWDRGWRAKNIQYF